This T cell receptor beta chain was observed in a study of T cell responses to AZD1222 COVID-19 vaccine. The study, taken as a whole, reports: Baseline antibody screening turned up just a handful of seropositive AZD1222 recipients.

To note about this clone: Antigen unknown.

The data were produced by immunoSEQ multiplex PCR, yet TCRdb's version contains in-frame clones alone and is incomplete. The sample holds under 85,000 clones, approximately 90% seen once. Germline CDR1 reads MDHEN; CDR2 reads SYDVKM. The CDR3 covers 14 residues. The ends were cut back, 5 bases at V and 4 bases at J, with 14 bases in the middle. The clonotype comes from an adult in good health. The chain recombines TRBV28 with TRBJ2-5; tentative D call: TRBD1 (5 bases). The starting material was peripheral blood, obtained on day 0 of AZD1222 vaccination. CDR3 bases: TGTGCCAGCAGTCTCTTGCAGGGTACAGAGACCCAGTACTTC. It translates to CASSLLQGTETQYF.